The 26 T cell receptor beta chains in this list originate from one sample, sequenced in a study of OX40 agonist ivuxolimab in advanced cancers. TCRdb keeps only in-frame clones here, not all; method: immunoSEQ multiplex PCR. The sample holds about 77,000 clones; about 86% are singletons and the top ten take under 0.8%. The sequences come from CD4+ or CD8+ T cells sorted from blood, collected in a trial of the OX40 agonist ivuxolimab. The receptors were sampled from an adult with an advanced solid tumor such as melanoma, head and neck, liver or kidney cancer.

As regards this clone: The same CDR3 can be traced to other DNA sequences in this sample. The rearrangement uses TRBV30 and TRBJ1-3; the D gene is possibly TRBD1 (6 bases). The germline CDR1 and CDR2 sequences are GTSNPN and SVGIG (reference sequence). The CDR3 loop spans 14 amino acids. V was cut by 5 bases and J by 0 bases, with 11 bases left in between. The DNA of the CDR3 is TGTGCCTGGGCCAGGGGCAGCTCTGGAAACACCATATATTTT. Translated, it gives CAWARGSSGNTIYF.

This rearrangement joins TRBV11-3 to TRBJ1-3; no clear D gene. The V end was cut by 5 bases, the J end by 1 base, with 6 bases between. The V gene's germline CDR1 is SGHNT and CDR2 YENEEA. CDR3 length equals 13 residues. The CDR3 spells CASSGGSGNTIYF. In DNA, the CDR3 is TGTGCCAGCAGCGGTGGATCTGGAAACACCATATATTTT.

This clone was counted between two and nine times. The rearrangement joins TRBV5-1 to TRBJ1-2; D is unclear. Between the trimmed V and J ends, which lost 5 bases and 3 bases, there was a span of 11 bases. CDR3 length equals 13 residues. Germline CDR1 SGHRS, CDR2 YFSETQ. The CDR3 reads CASSGIGYYGYTF. The CDR3 bases are TGCGCCAGCAGTGGGATCGGGTACTATGGCTACACCTTC. The full variable domain, rest sourced from reference TRBV5-1 and TRBJ1-2, is KAGVTQTPRYLIKTRGQQVTLSCSPISGHRSVSWYQQTPGQGLQFLFEYFSETQRNKGNFPGRFSGRQFSNSRSEMNVSTLELGDSALYLCASSGIGYYGYTFGSGTRLTVV.

This sequence joins TRBV11-2 and TRBJ1-5, with 9 bases matching TRBD1. V dropped 4 bases and J dropped 9; count of bases not matched to a gene: 4. The CDR3 has 13 residues. Looked up from germline, CDR1 is SGHAT and CDR2 is FQNNGV. CDR3 nucleotides: TGTGCCAGCAGCTCTGACAGGGGGTGGCCCCAGCATTTT. Amino acid sequence: CASSSDRGWPQHF.

The gene calls are TRBV30 and TRBJ1-4; D is uncertain. Looked up from germline, CDR1 is GTSNPN and CDR2 is SVGIG (reference sequence). The V gene lost 2 bases and the J gene lost 8 bases, with 15 bases spanning the gap. This CDR3 is 14 amino acids long. The CDR3 DNA sequence: TGTGCCTGGAGTTCGGATTATTTTAGGGAAAAACTGTTTTTT. Translated: CAWSSDYFREKLFF. Combining the CDR3 with reference TRBV30 and TRBJ1-4 gives the whole variable domain SQTIHQWPATLVQPVGSPLSLECTVEGTSNPNLYWYRQAAGRGLQLLFYSVGIGQISSEVPQNLSASRPQDRQFILSSKKLLLSDSGFYLCAWSSDYFREKLFFGSGTQLSVL.

This chain uses TRBV19 with TRBJ2-7; no clear D gene. V dropped 7 bases and J dropped 5 bases, with 18 bases sitting between them. The V gene's germline CDR1 is LNHDA and CDR2 SQIVND (reference sequence). The CDR3 contains 14 residues. CDR3 residues: CASNRGDTLNEQYF. In DNA, the CDR3 is TGTGCCAGTAATCGTGGCGACACCTTAAACGAGCAGTACTTC.

The chain links TRBV6-7 to TRBJ2-7; tentatively, D is TRBD2 (5 bases). TRBV6-7 is an ORF, with its function uncertain. Trimming stripped 5 bases from V and 3 bases from J, with 14 bases between. This CDR3 has 14 residues. Here the CDR3 DNA reads TGTGCCAGCAGTCCTAGCAGGCTTAACTACGAGCAGTACTTC. Translating it yields CASSPSRLNYEQYF.

The chain carries TRBV5-1 and TRBJ2-3, with a possible D match to TRBD1 (5 bases). Germline CDR1 SGHRS, CDR2 YFSETQ. Trimming shortened V by 4 bases and J by 4 bases, and 16 bases separated the two germline ends. The CDR3 has 15 amino acids. CDR3 DNA sequence: TGCGCCAGCAGCAAGACTCTGGGGCCACCAGATACGCAGTATTTT. Its translation is CASSKTLGPPDTQYF. Based on the CDR3 plus reference TRBV5-1 and TRBJ2-3, the full variable domain is KAGVTQTPRYLIKTRGQQVTLSCSPISGHRSVSWYQQTPGQGLQFLFEYFSETQRNKGNFPGRFSGRQFSNSRSEMNVSTLELGDSALYLCASSKTLGPPDTQYFGPGTRLTVL.

V gene TRBV2 combines with J gene TRBJ2-3; maybe TRBD1 (6 bases). V was cut by 6 bases and J by 9 bases, with 16 bases left in between. The CDR3 loop spans 13 amino acids. Germline CDR1 SNHLY, CDR2 FYNNEI. The CDR3 bases are TGTGCCAGCAGACCCACAGGGATTGGGACGCAGTATTTT. This codes for CASRPTGIGTQYF.

The V gene is TRBV7-6, the J gene TRBJ2-5, with 9 bases matching TRBD2. Germline V lookup: CDR1 SGHVS, CDR2 FNYEAQ. The CDR3 has 15 amino acids. The J segment lost 3 bases and the V segment lost 5 bases, leaving 7 bases of the junction unmatched. This CDR3 is CASSGSGGLKETQYF. In nucleotides, the CDR3 is TGTGCCAGCAGCGGTAGCGGGGGCCTTAAAGAGACCCAGTACTTC.

The table lists this clone with a few counts. V and J are TRBV5-4 and TRBJ2-1; 8 nucleotides agree with TRBD2. Germline CDR1 SGHNT, CDR2 YYREEE (reference sequence). The ends lost 4 bases at V and 4 bases at J; junction bases unmatched: 7. This CDR3 comprises 15 residues. CDR3 DNA sequence: TGTGCCAGCAGCCTCATCAGCGGGGGTTACAATGAGCAGTTCTTC. It is translated as CASSLISGGYNEQFF.

This clone is a singleton in its sample. V is TRBV7-2 and J is TRBJ2-1; 11 positions match TRBD2. J was trimmed by 8 bases and V by 4 bases; bases with no gene match: 7. Germline CDR1 and CDR2: SGHTA and FQGNSA. This CDR3 region has 15 residues. The CDR3 bases are TGTGCCAGCAGCTATGGGGGACTAGCGGACCATGAGCAGTTCTTC. Its translation is CASSYGGLADHEQFF.

This chain uses TRBV27 with TRBJ2-7, with D perhaps matching TRBD1 or TRBD2 (5 bases each). The V end was cut by 2 bases, the J end by 13 bases, with 9 bases between. The CDR3 has 10 amino acids. Germline CDR1 is MNHEY and CDR2 is SMNVEV (reference sequence). The CDR3 DNA reads as TGTGCCAGCAGTTTAGCCGGGGCTTACTTC. It translates to CASSLAGAYF.

The V gene is TRBV7-8, the J gene TRBJ1-4; 9 bases align to TRBD1. This CDR3 contains 15 residues. Germline V gene lookup returns CDR1 SGHVS and CDR2 FQNEAQ. The V gene end was trimmed by 1 base and the J gene end by 10 bases; junction bases not matched to a gene: 7. CDR3 in amino acids: CASSLGGQGLGKLFF. CDR3 nucleotides: TGTGCCAGCAGCTTAGGGGGACAGGGATTGGGAAAACTGTTTTTT.

The V gene is TRBV11-2, the J gene TRBJ2-1; no firm D call. This CDR3 spans 12 amino acids. Per germline, CDR1 SGHAT and CDR2 FQNNGV. Trimming shortened V by 1 base and J by 13 bases, and 11 bases separated the two germline ends. CDR3 loop: CASSLAGPYQFF. The CDR3 nucleotides read TGTGCCAGCAGCTTAGCCGGGCCCTACCAGTTCTTC.

In DNA, the CDR3 is TGTGCCTGGAGTGTACAGGGAGGGTCCTACGAGCAGTACTTC. This gives the protein CAWSVQGGSYEQYF. V and J are TRBV30 and TRBJ2-5, with TRBD2 as a possible D gene (7 bases). The J call is in doubt because the DNA end fits TRBJ2-7 better. Germline lookup yields CDR1 GTSNPN and CDR2 SVGIG (reference sequence). The length of the CDR3 is 14 residues.

The chain couples TRBV30 to TRBJ1-1, with D unclear. The CDR3 runs to 13 residues. Trimming removed 4 bases at V and 4 bases at J, with 13 bases between. Germline assignment: CDR1 GTSNPN and CDR2 SVGIG (reference sequence). The CDR3 region is CAWKEREATEAFF. CDR3 sequence (DNA): TGTGCCTGGAAGGAACGGGAGGCCACTGAAGCTTTCTTT.

The J gene is TRBJ1-1, the V gene TRBV7-2; no clear D. Trimming pared 7 bases from V and 0 bases from J, leaving 15 bases between. This CDR3 contains 15 residues. Germline V gene sequence: CDR1 SGHTA, CDR2 FQGNSA. CDR3 DNA: TGTGCCAGCACATACCCCGGGGAAATGAACACTGAAGCTTTCTTT. It specifies CASTYPGEMNTEAFF.

The chain joins TRBV11-2 to TRBJ2-7, with 9 bases identical to TRBD1. Trimming at V came to 3 bases and at J to 3 bases, leaving 12 bases not matched to a gene. The CDR3 is 17 amino acids. Germline V gene sequence: CDR1 SGHAT, CDR2 FQNNGV. The CDR3 loop reads CASSFSGGTGSVYEQYF. The CDR3 DNA sequence: TGTGCCAGCAGCTTCAGTGGGGGGACAGGGTCGGTCTACGAGCAGTACTTC.

This chain connects TRBV21-1 to TRBJ2-5; the DNA was not used to check the table's D call, TRBD2. TRBV21-1 is a pseudogene. The CDR3 runs 15 residues. The CDR3 DNA reads TGTGCCAGCAGCAAGGGGACTAGCGGAAAAGAGACCCAGTACTTC. This encodes CASSKGTSGKETQYF.

This clone occurred once. The chain recombines TRBV18 with TRBJ2-5, with TRBD2 as a possible D gene (5 bases). This CDR3 spans 13 amino acids. The V end was cut by 0 bases, the J end by 4 bases, with 6 bases between. Germline CDR1 reads KGHSH; CDR2 reads LQKENI. This CDR3 is CASSPPGAETQYF. CDR3 nucleotide sequence: TGTGCCAGCTCACCACCGGGAGCAGAGACCCAGTACTTC.

The gene calls are TRBV2 and TRBJ2-3, with 9 positions matching TRBD2. Germline loops: CDR1 SNHLY, CDR2 FYNNEI. V shed 8 bases, J shed 0 bases, and the junction held 3 bases outside the gene matches. The CDR3 loop spans 14 amino acids. The CDR3 region has the DNA TGTGCCAGCCGGACTAGCGAGAGCACAGATACGCAGTATTTT. Protein product: CASRTSESTDTQYF.

The chain carries TRBV9 and TRBJ1-1, with a tentative D call TRBD1 (5 bases). This CDR3 contains 15 residues. V gave up 4 bases and J gave up 4 bases, with 17 bases separating them. CDR1 is SGDLS and CDR2 is YYNGEE in the germline V gene. CDR3 in DNA: TGTGCCAGCAGCCCCCGAAGGGCGGGGGGCACTGAAGCTTTCTTT. It codes for CASSPRRAGGTEAFF.

V is TRBV6-1 and J is TRBJ2-1; weak D call: TRBD2 (5 bases). V dropped 7 bases and J dropped 4 bases, with 14 bases sitting between them. The germline V gene encodes CDR1 MNHNS and CDR2 SASEGT. The CDR3 runs 14 residues. The CDR3 spells CASTGSIGYNEQFF. The CDR3 DNA sequence: TGTGCCAGCACTGGGAGCATCGGGTACAATGAGCAGTTCTTC.

The J gene is TRBJ2-7, the V gene TRBV6-1; D gene ambiguous. V lost 6 bases, J lost 3 bases, and 15 bases lay in between. The germline CDR1 and CDR2 sequences are MNHNS and SASEGT. There are 14 residues in the CDR3. CDR3: CASRQKTVDYEQYF. In nucleotides, the CDR3 is TGTGCCAGCAGGCAGAAGACGGTAGACTACGAGCAGTACTTC.

The rearrangement links TRBV11-2 to TRBJ2-3; 7 nucleotides align to TRBD1. CDR1 and CDR2 (germline): SGHAT, FQNNGV. After removal of 1 base from V and 1 base from J, the junction contained 2 bases not matched to a gene. The CDR3 extends over 15 amino acids. CDR3 residues: CASSLGQGGTDTQYF. The DNA of the CDR3 is TGTGCCAGCAGCTTAGGACAGGGAGGCACAGATACGCAGTATTTT.